The 30 T cell receptor beta chains below were found in one sample sequenced in a study of molecular identifiers for immune sequencing clone quantification. TCRdb called the PCR reads again in MiXCR, with one record for every CDR3 protein. The sample holds around 480,000 distinct CDR3 sequences; around 23% are singletons and the top ten take approximately 0.8%. The sample comprised naive CD8+ T cells from blood, with Jurkat cell RNA spiked in. The subset was: FACS-sorted CD8+CD4-CCR7+CD45RA+ naive T cells. These receptors all stem from a human donor in good health. Some libraries in this study had Jurkat cell RNA spiked in.

In this sample, this clonotype turned up a few times. This chain joins TRBV27 and TRBJ2-7, with 7 bases aligning to TRBD1. Germline CDR1 MNHEY, CDR2 SMNVEV (reference sequence). This CDR3 spans 14 amino acids. V was pared by 7 bases and J by 4 bases, with 10 bases of the junction left unmatched. CDR3 residues: CASNYRQGRYEQYF. The DNA for the CDR3 is TGTGCCAGCAATTATCGACAGGGACGATACGAGCAGTACTTC.

This clonotype was counted only a few times. The chain carries TRBV9 and TRBJ2-7; TRBD2 aligns across 8 bases. V shed 7 bases and J 3 bases; nucleotides not matched to a gene: 12. From germline, CDR1 is SGDLS and CDR2 YYNGEE. The CDR3 length is 15 residues. The CDR3 loop is CASGPTGLVFYEQYF. In nucleotides, the CDR3 is TGTGCCAGCGGCCCAACGGGACTAGTATTCTACGAGCAGTACTTC.

This clonotype was found a few times. The V and J genes are TRBV11-2 and TRBJ2-7; TRBD1 might be the D (5 bases). CDR3 length: 15 amino acids. The germline V gene encodes CDR1 SGHAT and CDR2 FQNNGV. Trimming took 1 base from V and 2 from J, leaving 12 bases between them. CDR3 nucleotides: TGTGCCAGCAGCTTAGCCACAGGTGAGGCCTACGAGCAGTACTTC. Its protein is CASSLATGEAYEQYF.

This clonotype has at least ten counts. The genes are TRBV13 and TRBJ1-1; 9 bases are a match to TRBD1. CDR1 is PRHDT and CDR2 is FYEKMQ in the germline V gene (reference sequence). The J segment lost 0 bases and the V segment lost 4 bases, leaving 6 bases of the junction unmatched. The CDR3 has 16 residues. CDR3 bases: TGTGCCAGCAGCTCAGGGACAGGGTATGTGAACACTGAAGCTTTCTTT. Its protein is CASSSGTGYVNTEAFF.

The chain is built from TRBV13 and TRBJ2-5; a possible D gene is TRBD1 (6 bases). This CDR3 is 14 amino acids long. V was trimmed by 4 bases and J by 5 bases, leaving 14 bases between them. Germline assignment: CDR1 PRHDT and CDR2 FYEKMQ (reference sequence). The chain's CDR3 is CASSSSATGETQYF. CDR3 bases: TGTGCCAGCAGCTCCAGCGCTACAGGGGAGACCCAGTACTTC.

Of note for this clonotype: A read error may explain this, as a much larger clone is one base away. Since no conserved phenylalanine or tryptophan closes the CDR3, a read error is the likely cause. The chain employs TRBV29-1 and TRBJ2-3; 16 bases are a match to TRBD2. The germline V gene has CDR1 SQVTM and CDR2 ANQGSEA. The CDR3 contains 17 residues. J was trimmed by 3 bases and V by 5 bases; bases with no gene match: 8. CDR3 in DNA: TGCAGCGTTTATCCCGGGACTAGCGGGAGGGTTACAGATACGCAGTATTAT. Its translation is CSVYPGTSGRVTDTQYY.

About this clonotype itself: A much larger clone lies one base from this, so it may be a read error. J is TRBJ2-3 and V is TRBV5-1; TRBD2 agrees at 10 bases. This CDR3 comprises 16 residues. The germline gives CDR1 SGHRS, CDR2 YFSETQ. As DNA, the CDR3 is TGCGCCAGCAGCTTAACTCTAGCGGGGGTCAAGGATACGCAGAATTTT. Protein sequence: CASSLTLAGVKDTQNF.

This clonotype was counted at least ten times. V usage is TRBV12-3 or TRBV12-4 and J usage is TRBJ2-5; D is ambiguous. Trimming pared 5 bases from V and 1 base from J, leaving 11 bases between. There are 14 residues in the CDR3. CDR3 sequence: CASSKYTGQETQYF. The CDR3 DNA is TGTGCCAGCAGTAAATACACGGGCCAAGAGACCCAGTACTTC.

This clonotype was seen only a few times. V gene TRBV11-2 combines with J gene TRBJ2-7; TRBD2 matches 10 bases. From germline, CDR1 is SGHAT and CDR2 FQNNGV. The CDR3 contains 14 residues. The junction had 6 bases not matched to a gene; V was cut back by 7 bases and J by 3 bases. The CDR3 is CASTPSGGGYEQYF. The CDR3 nucleotides read TGTGCCAGCACCCCTAGCGGGGGAGGCTACGAGCAGTACTTC.

In its sample, this clonotype was seen many times. The chain links TRBV5-1 to TRBJ2-3; no clear D gene. Trimming removed 0 bases at V and 0 bases at J, with 11 bases between. Germline V gene sequence: CDR1 SGHRS, CDR2 YFSETQ. The CDR3 spans 16 residues. This chain's CDR3 is CASSLELHTSTDTQYF. CDR3 nucleotide sequence: TGCGCCAGCAGCTTGGAACTCCACACTAGCACAGATACGCAGTATTTT.

This clonotype was observed a handful of times. V gene TRBV29-1 combines with J gene TRBJ2-7; D is possibly TRBD1 (5 bases). CDR3 length equals 12 residues. CDR1 is SQVTM, CDR2 ANQGSEA, per germline. V dropped 3 bases and J dropped 3 bases, with 9 bases sitting between them. The CDR3 nucleotides are TGCAGCGTTGAGTTCCAGGGCTACGAGCAGTACTTC. Its protein is CSVEFQGYEQYF.

In its sample, this clonotype was seen many times. This rearrangement joins TRBV3-1 to TRBJ1-1; D gene unclear. Germline V gene sequence: CDR1 LGHDT, CDR2 YNNKEL (reference sequence). V was trimmed by 0 bases and J by 10 bases, leaving 12 bases between them. This CDR3 is built from 13 residues. This CDR3 reads CASSQESLGLAFF. CDR3 bases: TGTGCCAGCAGCCAAGAGAGTCTGGGTTTAGCTTTCTTT. Together with reference TRBV3-1 and TRBJ1-1, the CDR3 gives the full variable domain: DTAVSQTPKYLVTQMGNDKSIKCEQNLGHDTMYWYKQDSKKFLKIMFSYNNKELIINETVPNRFSPKSPDKAHLNLHINSLELGDSAVYFCASSQESLGLAFFGQGTRLTVV.

This clonotype has ten or more counts. This chain joins TRBV4-3 and TRBJ2-7; unclear D gene. The CDR3 extends over 15 amino acids. The V end lost 1 base, the J end lost 0 bases, and 10 bases lay between the germline ends. CDR1 and CDR2 from the germline V gene are LGHNA and YSLEER. The CDR3 DNA sequence: TGCGCCAGCAGCCAAGCGCCCGGAATCTCCTACGAGCAGTACTTC. Amino acids: CASSQAPGISYEQYF.

This clonotype was observed many times. The genes are TRBV6-5 and TRBJ2-5, with 7 bases identical to TRBD2. Germline V CDR1 and CDR2: MNHEY, SVGAGI. The trim removed 4 bases at V and 5 bases at J, leaving 10 bases unmatched. The CDR3 runs to 15 residues. The CDR3 protein is CASSLERGLWETQYF. The CDR3 bases are TGTGCCAGCAGTTTGGAGCGGGGTTTATGGGAGACCCAGTACTTC.

Turning to this clonotype: With a much larger clone just one base away, this may be a read error. The chain links TRBV6-6 to TRBJ2-2, with 9 positions matching TRBD1. Looked up from germline, CDR1 is MNHNY and CDR2 is SVGAGI (reference sequence). V shed 5 bases and J 4 bases; nucleotides not matched to a gene: 2. The CDR3 runs to 14 residues. CDR3 loop: CASSRTGVTGELFF. CDR3 DNA sequence: TGTGCCAGCAGTAGGACAGGGGTCACCGGGGAGCTGTTTTTT.

This clonotype was picked up one time. The junction and the germline gene differ at one end; a read error may be behind it. CDR3 amino acids: CASRGGAGFFLETQCF. The CDR3, as DNA: TGTGCCAGCAGAGGGGGAGCAGGCTTCTTCTTGGAGACCCAGTGCTTC. The chain recombines TRBV6-6 with TRBJ2-5, with D possibly being TRBD1 (6 bases). Germline loops: CDR1 MNHNY, CDR2 SVGAGI (reference sequence). This CDR3 spans 16 amino acids.

As DNA, the CDR3 is TGTGCCAGCAGTCGGCTCCTGGGGGAGGGGGGCCCCGTAACTACTGCGAACACCGGGGAGCTGTTTTTT. Translating gives CASSRLLGEGGPVTTANTGELFF. This chain uses TRBV6-5 with TRBJ2-2, with a possible D match to TRBD2 (7 bases). This CDR3 is 23 amino acids long. Per germline, CDR1 MNHEY and CDR2 SVGAGI. Trimming took off 5 bases at V and 0 bases at J, with 34 bases between the two ends.

The genes are TRBV2 and TRBJ1-2; no definite D call. CDR1 and CDR2 (germline): SNHLY, FYNNEI. V lost 2 bases, J lost 3 bases, and 10 bases lay in between. The CDR3 is 14 residues long. CDR3 region: CASSEKALYYGYTF. In nucleotides, the CDR3 is TGTGCCAGCAGTGAAAAAGCACTTTACTATGGCTACACCTTC.

Of note for this clonotype: This may be a read error: a much more frequent sequence differs by one nucleotide. This chain connects TRBV30 to TRBJ2-3; TRBD1 might be the D (6 bases). CDR3 size: 14 residues. Per germline, CDR1 GTSNPN and CDR2 SVGIG (reference sequence). CDR3 region: CAWGGTEATETQYF. CDR3 bases: TGTGCCTGGGGGGGCACAGAGGCTACAGAAACGCAGTATTTT.

Worth noting for this clonotype: The conserved phenylalanine or tryptophan is not found at the CDR3 terminus, so this likely reflects a read error. This rearrangement joins TRBV4-3 to TRBJ2-7; 10 bases align to TRBD1. Trimming took 0 bases from V and 4 from J; bases not matched to a gene: 6. This CDR3 has 16 residues. Germline CDR1 is LGHNA and CDR2 is YSLEER. The CDR3 loop reads CASSQDRQGAAYEQYL. In DNA, the CDR3 is TGCGCCAGCAGCCAAGATAGACAGGGGGCGGCGTACGAGCAGTACCTC.

The V gene is TRBV11-2, the J gene TRBJ2-7; 16 bases fit TRBD2. The CDR3 contains 18 residues. The J segment lost 1 base and the V segment lost 8 bases, leaving 11 bases of the junction unmatched. Germline CDR1 SGHAT, CDR2 FQNNGV. The CDR3 nucleotides read TGTGCCAGCCGCCCCGGGACTAGCGGGGGGGCCAGGTCCTACGAGCAGTACTTC. This codes for CASRPGTSGGARSYEQYF.

This clonotype was recorded at least ten times. V usage is TRBV7-2 and J usage is TRBJ2-7; D is unresolved. Germline CDR1 and CDR2: SGHTA and FQGNSA. V was shortened by 2 bases and J by 0 bases, with 8 bases between the two germline ends. This CDR3 has 14 amino acids. This CDR3 reads CASSLFSASYEQYF. CDR3 in DNA: TGTGCCAGCAGCTTATTTTCGGCCTCCTACGAGCAGTACTTC.

The V call is TRBV7-6, the J call TRBJ2-5, with D possibly TRBD1 on 6 matching bases. The CDR3 runs to 17 residues. Germline loops: CDR1 SGHVS, CDR2 FNYEAQ. The V and J ends lost 0 bases and 3 bases respectively, with 17 bases between them. DNA for the CDR3: TGTGCCAGCAGCTTAGCCGATATTACAGGGTTCAAAGAGACCCAGTACTTC. This sequence encodes CASSLADITGFKETQYF.

This clonotype showed up many times. This chain connects TRBV7-2 to TRBJ1-1, with TRBD1 matching over 8 bases. The CDR3 has 15 amino acids. In germline, CDR1 is SGHTA, CDR2 FQGNSA. V was pared by 5 bases and J by 2 bases, with 7 bases of the junction left unmatched. Here the CDR3 reads CASSPWGQVNTEAFF. DNA of the CDR3: TGTGCCAGCAGCCCCTGGGGACAGGTAAACACTGAAGCTTTCTTT.

This clonotype has only a few counts. The rearrangement joins TRBV19 to TRBJ2-3; TRBD2 is a possible D gene (6 bases). CDR1 and CDR2 from the germline V gene are LNHDA and SQIVND (reference sequence). Trimming removed 5 bases from V and 2 bases from J, with 14 bases in between. This CDR3 is built from 15 residues. DNA for the CDR3: TGTGCCAGTAGTCGACTAGAACTCAACACAGATACGCAGTATTTT. This codes for CASSRLELNTDTQYF.

The chain couples TRBV30 to TRBJ2-4; 12 bases map to TRBD2. V lost 6 bases, J lost 8 bases, and 8 bases stayed unmatched. Germline-derived CDR1 and CDR2 are GTSNPN and SVGIG (reference sequence). This CDR3 has 14 amino acids. As DNA, the CDR3 is TGTGCCTGTGACACTAGCGGGAGGACGGACATTCAGTACTTC. Its protein product is CACDTSGRTDIQYF.

The genes are TRBV20-1 and TRBJ2-7; D is possibly TRBD2 (6 bases). Trimming stripped 0 bases from V and 4 bases from J, with 13 bases between. This CDR3 has 14 residues. CDR1 is DFQATT and CDR2 is SNEGSKA in the germline V gene (reference sequence). The CDR3 DNA reads TGCAGTGCTAGAGATGAGGAGGGATCGTACGAGCAGTACTTC. Translation gives CSARDEEGSYEQYF.

The chain links TRBV7-6 to TRBJ1-6; no firm D call. Trimming removed 5 bases at V and 10 bases at J, with 12 bases between. Germline V gives CDR1 SGHVS, CDR2 FNYEAQ. The CDR3 extends over 13 amino acids. Here the CDR3 DNA reads TGTGCCAGCAGCCCCTACAGCGGCTCACCCCTCCACTTT. Translation gives CASSPYSGSPLHF.

Concerning this clonotype: No conserved phenylalanine or tryptophan ends this CDR3, so it is likely a read error. The CDR3 region has the DNA TGTGCCAGCAGCTTAGCGGGACAGGGGGGGACTGAAGCTTTCTCT. It encodes CASSLAGQGGTEAFS. The chain uses TRBV7-9 and TRBJ1-1; 11 bases are shared with TRBD1. The germline gives CDR1 SEHNR, CDR2 FQNEAQ (reference sequence). Germline trimming cut 0 bases from V and 5 bases from J; bases unmatched to any gene: 2. The CDR3 consists of 15 residues.

This sequence joins TRBV2 and TRBJ2-3; TRBD1 might be the D (5 bases). Germline V gene data show CDR1 as SNHLY and CDR2 as FYNNEI. Deletions cut 6 bases from V and 2 bases from J, with 18 bases between. The CDR3 covers 16 residues. The CDR3 sequence is CASRALKGWNTDTQYF. The CDR3 bases are TGTGCCAGCAGGGCTCTGAAGGGGTGGAACACAGATACGCAGTATTTT.